Shown below are 8 T cell receptor beta chains from a single sample sequenced in a study of T cell responses to AZD1222 COVID-19 vaccine. Only in-frame clones appear in the TCRdb table, and some are missing; sequencing was by immunoSEQ multiplex PCR. The sample consists of about 120,000 clones, 90% of them appearing once. Sequencing used peripheral blood, obtained 28 days after the second dose of the MenACWY control vaccine. The receptors come from an adult who received the MenACWY meningococcal vaccine as a control.

This chain links TRBV4-1 with TRBJ1-2; no firm D call. With 4 bases removed from V and 4 bases from J, the gap between germline ends came to 10 bases. Per germline, CDR1 MGHRA and CDR2 YSYEKL. The CDR3 covers 13 residues. CDR3 sequence: CASSLQDSYGYTF. The DNA of the CDR3 is TGCGCCAGCAGCCTCCAGGATAGCTATGGCTACACCTTC.

This clone was seen only once. The J gene is TRBJ1-1, the V gene TRBV3-1 (or the pseudogene TRBV3-2); the D gene is possibly TRBD1 (6 bases). The CDR3 is made up of 14 amino acids. The V and J ends lost 4 bases and 3 bases respectively, with 12 bases between them. Germline CDR1 reads LGHDT; CDR2 reads YNNKEL (reference sequence). CDR3 in amino acids: CASSPYRVDTEAFF. CDR3 bases: TGTGCCAGCAGCCCATACAGGGTGGACACTGAAGCTTTCTTT.

The V call is TRBV5-1, the J call TRBJ2-3; TRBD2 matches 10 bases. Germline CDR1 and CDR2: SGHRS and YFSETQ. The CDR3 has 18 residues. Losses at the gene ends were 4 bases for V and 0 bases for J; bases not matched to a gene: 11. The CDR3 reads CASSQTRTSGTSTDTQYF. In nucleotides, the CDR3 is TGCGCCAGCAGCCAGACCCGCACTAGCGGGACTAGCACAGATACGCAGTATTTT.

The gene calls are TRBV6-5 and TRBJ2-5; a weak D match, TRBD1 (6 bases). This CDR3 is built from 16 residues. V was cut by 0 bases and J by 6 bases, with 17 bases left in between. CDR1 and CDR2 (germline): MNHEY, SVGAGI. DNA for the CDR3: TGTGCCAGCAGTTACTCGAGGGCAGGGGTGATAAAGACCCAGTACTTC. Protein: CASSYSRAGVIKTQYF.

The genes are TRBV24-1 and TRBJ2-2, with 9 bases that match TRBD1. CDR1 KGHDR and CDR2 SFDVKD come from the germline V gene. CDR3 size: 15 residues. Trimming took 7 bases from V and 6 from J; bases not matched to a gene: 8. DNA of the CDR3: TGTGCCACCAGCGAAAGGGACAGGGAGGCCGGGGAGCTGTTTTTT. It codes for CATSERDREAGELFF.

This clone showed up just once. This sequence joins TRBV7-5 and TRBJ1-5; TRBD1, the D gene given by the table, was not confirmed from the DNA. TRBV7-5 is tagged as a pseudogene. The CDR3 length is 16 residues. The CDR3 region is CVRSFLGAIDNQPQHF. CDR3 bases: TGTGTCAGAAGCTTCTTGGGGGCGATAGACAATCAGCCCCAGCATTTT.

The chain links TRBV14 to TRBJ2-7; 8 bases align to TRBD2. This CDR3 has 13 amino acids. Germline assignment: CDR1 SGHDN and CDR2 FVKESK. V lost 6 bases and J lost 11; bases outside the gene matches: 12. The CDR3 region has the DNA TGTGCCAGCAGAACGGGGGGGAGCGGGAGAGAGTACTTC. Translation: CASRTGGSGREYF.

As concerns this clone: Germline and junction disagree at one end, which may indicate a read error. V usage is TRBV6-1 and J usage is TRBJ2-1, with 13 nucleotides matching TRBD2. This CDR3 has 15 residues. The V gene's germline CDR1 is MNHNS and CDR2 SASEGT. CDR3 sequence (DNA): TGTGCCAGCAGGGAAGGACTAGCGGGAGTACTTGAGCAGTTCTTC. It translates to CASREGLAGVLEQFF.